Following are 28 T cell receptor beta chains from one sample sequenced in a study of technical replicates of blood from a few donors. TCRdb's table, derived via immunoSEQ multiplex PCR, lists solely in-frame clones and lacks some. The sample carries approximately 82,000 clones, around 96% recorded once. What was sequenced was T cells isolated from PBMCs. All receptors derive from a human donor in good health.

J is TRBJ1-5 and V is TRBV5-8, with no clear D. Germline CDR1 reads SGHTS; CDR2 reads YDEGEE. The V and J ends lost 0 bases and 4 bases respectively, with 5 bases between them. The CDR3 totals 13 residues. The CDR3 here is CASSLGLNQPQHF. CDR3 DNA sequence: TGTGCCAGCAGCTTGGGGCTGAATCAGCCCCAGCATTTT.

The rearrangement joins TRBV7-2 to TRBJ2-7, with 8 bases identical to TRBD1. The CDR3 length is 14 residues. J lost 3 bases, V lost 3 bases, and 4 bases had no gene match. Per germline, CDR1 SGHTA and CDR2 FQGNSA. CDR3 bases: TGTGCCAGCAGCTTCGGGACAGGAGTCTACGAGCAGTACTTC. It codes for CASSFGTGVYEQYF.

The V gene is TRBV7-2, the J gene TRBJ2-1, with 13 bases identical to TRBD2. V shed 6 bases, J shed 15 bases, and the junction held 14 bases outside the gene matches. Germline V CDR1 and CDR2: SGHTA, FQGNSA. This CDR3 spans 15 amino acids. The CDR3 nucleotides read TGTGCCAGCAGTTCCGGGACTAGCGGGATAGGAGGGCGGTTCTTC. Amino acids: CASSSGTSGIGGRFF.

This chain uses TRBV19 with TRBJ1-1; the match to TRBD1 covers 7 bases. Unmatched junction bases numbered 6, after V lost 3 bases and J lost 5 bases. The length of the CDR3 is 14 residues. Germline CDR1 LNHDA, CDR2 SQIVND (reference sequence). Here the CDR3 reads CASSMSTGVTEAFF. The CDR3 DNA follows: TGTGCCAGTAGTATGTCAACAGGGGTAACTGAAGCTTTCTTT.

The chain couples TRBV5-1 to TRBJ2-3, with 11 positions matching TRBD2. The V and J ends lost 3 bases and 2 bases, in that order; junction bases with no gene match: 2. Germline V gives CDR1 SGHRS, CDR2 YFSETQ. The CDR3 extends over 15 amino acids. The CDR3 DNA reads TGCGCCAGCAGCTCGGGACTAGCGGTCACAGATACGCAGTATTTT. Its translation is CASSSGLAVTDTQYF. The whole variable domain, filled in from reference TRBV5-1 and TRBJ2-3, reads KAGVTQTPRYLIKTRGQQVTLSCSPISGHRSVSWYQQTPGQGLQFLFEYFSETQRNKGNFPGRFSGRQFSNSRSEMNVSTLELGDSALYLCASSSGLAVTDTQYFGPGTRLTVL.

This clone was found a few times. This rearrangement joins TRBV30 to TRBJ2-2; 9 bases are a match to TRBD1. CDR3 length: 14 residues. Trimming took 5 bases from V and 1 from J; bases not matched to a gene: 2. Germline lookup yields CDR1 GTSNPN and CDR2 SVGIG (reference sequence). CDR3 region: CAWPGQGNTGELFF. In nucleotides, the CDR3 is TGTGCCTGGCCGGGACAGGGGAACACCGGGGAGCTGTTTTTT.

The V and J genes are TRBV14 and TRBJ2-3; 13 bases match TRBD2. This CDR3 contains 22 residues. Germline V gives CDR1 SGHDN, CDR2 FVKESK. J gave up 0 bases and V 2 bases, and 17 bases lay outside the gene matches. CDR3 coding DNA: TGTGCCAGCAGCCAACAACTACCACCGGGACTAGCGGGAATTTTGAGCACAGATACGCAGTATTTT. Translated: CASSQQLPPGLAGILSTDTQYF.

The chain carries TRBV6-1 and TRBJ2-7, with a tentative D call TRBD1 (6 bases). V was clipped by 10 bases and J by 2 bases, with 12 bases between them. Germline CDR1 MNHNS, CDR2 SASEGT. This CDR3 is 12 amino acids long. CDR3 amino acids: CATQGSAYEQYF. The CDR3 nucleotides are TGTGCCACACAGGGATCAGCCTACGAGCAGTACTTC.

The J gene is TRBJ1-1, the V gene TRBV9; D not resolved. Trimming removed 3 bases from V and 2 bases from J, with 11 bases in between. There are 14 residues in the CDR3. CDR1 is SGDLS and CDR2 is YYNGEE in the germline V gene. CDR3 region: CASSGLPGNTEAFF. In DNA form, the CDR3 reads TGTGCCAGCAGCGGCCTCCCAGGTAACACTGAAGCTTTCTTT.

The chain has TRBV11-3 and TRBJ2-1, with D possibly TRBD1 on 5 matching bases. Trimming removed 2 bases from V and 7 bases from J, with 6 bases in between. Germline assignment: CDR1 SGHNT and CDR2 YENEEA. The CDR3 runs 12 residues. CDR3 loop: CASSLQGNEQFF. CDR3 coding DNA: TGTGCCAGCAGCTTACAGGGAAATGAGCAGTTCTTC. Full variable domain (outside the CDR3, taken from reference TRBV11-3 and TRBJ2-1): EAGVVQSPRYKIIEKKQPVAFWCNPISGHNTLYWYLQNLGQGPELLIRYENEEAVDDSQLPKDRFSAERLKGVDSTLKIQPAELGDSAVYLCASSLQGNEQFFGPGTRLTVL.

The rearrangement uses TRBV7-3 and TRBJ2-5, with TRBD1 matching 12 bases. The CDR3 covers 15 residues. With V trimmed by 5 bases and J by 5 bases, 6 bases remained unmatched. Germline V gene sequence: CDR1 SGHTA, CDR2 FQGTGA. CDR3 amino acids: CASSPGQGAWETQYF. The DNA of the CDR3 is TGTGCCAGCAGCCCGGGACAGGGGGCCTGGGAGACCCAGTACTTC.

The chain carries TRBV7-2 and TRBJ1-1; 7 bases are shared with TRBD1. The CDR3 length is 12 residues. V lost 2 bases, J lost 11 bases, and 5 bases stayed unmatched. Germline CDR1 is SGHTA and CDR2 is FQGNSA. CDR3: CASSLKDRLAFF. As DNA, the CDR3 is TGTGCCAGCAGCTTAAAGGACAGGTTGGCTTTCTTT.

The chain combines TRBV23-1 with TRBJ2-2; 11 bases align to TRBD1. TRBV23-1 is marked as an open reading frame, function uncertain. V was clipped by 7 bases and J by 5 bases; unmatched bases: 15. The CDR3 is made up of 18 amino acids. CDR3 sequence: CASKRTGGGRESTGELFF. DNA of the CDR3: TGCGCCAGCAAGCGGACAGGGGGCGGGCGTGAGAGTACCGGGGAGCTGTTTTTT.

The chain uses TRBV19 and TRBJ1-1; D is uncertain. The CDR3 covers 13 residues. V was trimmed by 5 bases and J by 0 bases, leaving 7 bases between them. The V gene's germline CDR1 is LNHDA and CDR2 SQIVND (reference sequence). CDR3: CASSASVNTEAFF. Here the CDR3 DNA reads TGTGCCAGTAGTGCATCAGTGAACACTGAAGCTTTCTTT. The whole variable domain, remainder taken from reference TRBV19 and TRBJ1-1, is DGGITQSPKYLFRKEGQNVTLSCEQNLNHDAMYWYRQDPGQGLRLIYYSQIVNDFQKGDIAEGYSVSREKKESFPLTVTSAQKNPTAFYLCASSASVNTEAFFGQGTRLTVV.

This clone has more than one count but fewer than ten. The CDR3 loop reads CASSLKGAGNTIYF. DNA for the CDR3: TGTGCCAGCAGCCTTAAGGGAGCGGGAAACACCATATATTTT. The chain recombines TRBV7-2 with TRBJ1-3; D not certain. Trimming left V 5 bases short and J 4 bases short, with 12 bases between. The CDR3 covers 14 residues. The germline V gene encodes CDR1 SGHTA and CDR2 FQGNSA.

The chain couples TRBV7-6 to TRBJ1-2; 9 bases fit TRBD1. With 6 bases clipped from V and 0 bases from J, the junction kept 5 bases outside the gene matches. The CDR3 length is 15 residues. Germline V CDR1 and CDR2: SGHVS, FNYEAQ. The CDR3 DNA sequence: TGTGCCAGCAGTATGGACAGGGGACCTAACTATGGCTACACCTTC. This gives the protein CASSMDRGPNYGYTF.

V usage is TRBV5-5 and J usage is TRBJ2-1, with D perhaps matching TRBD1 (6 bases). This CDR3 has 16 amino acids. Germline V gene data show CDR1 as SGHKS and CDR2 as YYEKEE (reference sequence). Between the trimmed V and J ends, which lost 1 base and 3 bases, there was a span of 14 bases. The CDR3, as DNA: TGTGCCAGCAGCTTGTCCTCAGGGGCCGGCTACAATGAGCAGTTCTTC. Its translation: CASSLSSGAGYNEQFF.

This rearrangement joins TRBV7-3 to TRBJ2-1, with 9 positions matching TRBD2. Germline trimming cut 2 bases from V and 8 bases from J; bases unmatched to any gene: 7. There are 15 residues in the CDR3. Germline CDR1 and CDR2: SGHTA and FQGTGA. The DNA for the CDR3 is TGTGCCAGCAGCTTAGTAGCGGGAGCTAGGCATGAGCAGTTCTTC. It specifies CASSLVAGARHEQFF.

The rearrangement joins TRBV9 to TRBJ2-2, with 14 bases fitting TRBD2. The CDR3 spans 17 residues. CDR1 and CDR2 from the germline V gene are SGDLS and YYNGEE. V lost 4 bases, J lost 4 bases, and 6 bases stayed unmatched. The CDR3 bases are TGTGCCAGCAGCCCCGGGACTAGCGGGAGCGCCACCGGGGAGCTGTTTTTT. Its translation: CASSPGTSGSATGELFF.

The CDR3 nucleotides read TGTGCCAGTAATCCGGGACAGGGTGCCCTAGCTAACTATGGCTACACCTTC. This translates into CASNPGQGALANYGYTF. The genes are TRBV28 and TRBJ1-2; 9 nucleotides match TRBD1. This CDR3 has 17 residues. J lost 0 bases, V lost 9 bases, and 14 bases had no gene match. Germline CDR1 reads MDHEN; CDR2 reads SYDVKM.

CDR3 nucleotide sequence: TGTGCCAGCAGTTCCATGGGGGCATACGAGCAGTACTTC. Translated, it gives CASSSMGAYEQYF. This rearrangement joins TRBV7-9 to TRBJ2-7, with a tentative D call TRBD1 (6 bases). This CDR3 has 13 amino acids. Germline V CDR1 and CDR2: SEHNR, FQNEAQ (reference sequence). V was pared by 6 bases and J by 4 bases, with 13 bases between.

For this clone: An end of the junction differs from the germline gene, which may be a read error. The chain recombines TRBV5-4 with TRBJ2-1, with TRBD1 matching 7 bases. The CDR3 totals 13 residues. Germline CDR1 reads SGHNT; CDR2 reads YYREEE (reference sequence). Written as DNA, the CDR3 is TGTGCCAGCAGCCGGGACAGTCTCAATCAGCAGTTCTTC. The encoded protein is CASSRDSLNQQFF. Combining the CDR3 with reference TRBV5-4 and TRBJ2-1 gives the whole variable domain ETGVTQSPTHLIKTRGQQVTLRCSSQSGHNTVSWYQQALGQGPQFIFQYYREEENGRGNFPPRFSGLQFPNYSSELNVNALELDDSALYLCASSRDSLNQQFFGPGTRLTVL.

The J gene is TRBJ2-1, the V gene TRBV5-1, with a weak D call TRBD2 (5 bases). Germline CDR1 is SGHRS and CDR2 is YFSETQ. Trimming removed 4 bases from V and 5 bases from J, with 22 bases in between. This CDR3 has 17 residues. The chain's CDR3 is CASSRTPDSYLDNEQFF. The CDR3 region has the DNA TGCGCCAGCAGCCGGACCCCGGACTCGTACCTAGACAATGAGCAGTTCTTC.

This chain links TRBV11-2 with TRBJ2-2; 8 bases map to TRBD1. The germline CDR1 and CDR2 sequences are SGHAT and FQNNGV. The CDR3 loop spans 16 amino acids. V shed 0 bases and J 5 bases; nucleotides not matched to a gene: 5. The CDR3 DNA reads as TGTGCCAGCAGCTTAGAGGACAGGGAGTTAACCGGGGAGCTGTTTTTT. The encoded protein is CASSLEDRELTGELFF. Filled out from reference TRBV11-2 and TRBJ2-2, the complete variable domain reads EAGVAQSPRYKIIEKRQSVAFWCNPISGHATLYWYQQILGQGPKLLIQFQNNGVVDDSQLPKDRFSAERLKGVDSTLKIQPAKLEDSAVYLCASSLEDRELTGELFFGEGSRLTVL.

The CDR3, as DNA: TGCGCCAGCAGCTTTAGCGGCGCGAACACCGGGGAGCTGTTTTTT. Its protein product is CASSFSGANTGELFF. V is TRBV5-1 and J is TRBJ2-2; tentative D call: TRBD2 (6 bases). The CDR3 runs 15 residues. The germline gives CDR1 SGHRS, CDR2 YFSETQ. Trimming cost V 2 bases and J 0 bases, with 8 bases left between them.

The chain's CDR3 is CASSLGGQLNQPQHF. In nucleotides, the CDR3 is TGTGCCAGCAGCTTAGGTGGACAGCTCAATCAGCCCCAGCATTTT. The J gene is TRBJ1-5, the V gene TRBV7-2, with D perhaps matching TRBD1 (6 bases). CDR1 and CDR2 (germline): SGHTA, FQGNSA. Trimming took 1 base from V and 3 from J, leaving 10 bases between them. The CDR3 is 15 residues long. Complete variable domain (other parts from reference TRBV7-2 and TRBJ1-5): GAGVSQSPSNKVTEKGKDVELRCDPISGHTALYWYRQSLGQGLEFLIYFQGNSAPDKSGLPSDRFSAERTGGSVSTLTIQRTQQEDSAVYLCASSLGGQLNQPQHFGDGTRLSIL.

The genes are TRBV30 and TRBJ2-4, with D perhaps TRBD2 (6 bases). Germline CDR1 and CDR2: GTSNPN and SVGIG (reference sequence). V dropped 0 bases and J dropped 15 bases, with 21 bases sitting between them. The CDR3 is made up of 14 amino acids. This CDR3 reads CAWSVNGRDSLSYF. DNA of the CDR3: TGTGCCTGGAGTGTAAATGGAAGGGACTCATTGTCGTACTTC.

This chain joins TRBV29-1 and TRBJ1-5; unclear D gene. Per germline, CDR1 SQVTM and CDR2 ANQGSEA. V gave up 4 bases and J gave up 6 bases, with 10 bases separating them. The CDR3 is 12 amino acids. The CDR3 region has the DNA TGCAGCGTTGTACTTAATGGTCAGCCCCAGCATTTT. This gives the protein CSVVLNGQPQHF. Full variable domain (outside the CDR3, taken from reference TRBV29-1 and TRBJ1-5): SAVISQKPSRDICQRGTSLTIQCQVDSQVTMMFWYRQQPGQSLTLIATANQGSEATYESGFVIDKFPISRPNLTFSTLTVSNMSPEDSSIYLCSVVLNGQPQHFGDGTRLSIL.